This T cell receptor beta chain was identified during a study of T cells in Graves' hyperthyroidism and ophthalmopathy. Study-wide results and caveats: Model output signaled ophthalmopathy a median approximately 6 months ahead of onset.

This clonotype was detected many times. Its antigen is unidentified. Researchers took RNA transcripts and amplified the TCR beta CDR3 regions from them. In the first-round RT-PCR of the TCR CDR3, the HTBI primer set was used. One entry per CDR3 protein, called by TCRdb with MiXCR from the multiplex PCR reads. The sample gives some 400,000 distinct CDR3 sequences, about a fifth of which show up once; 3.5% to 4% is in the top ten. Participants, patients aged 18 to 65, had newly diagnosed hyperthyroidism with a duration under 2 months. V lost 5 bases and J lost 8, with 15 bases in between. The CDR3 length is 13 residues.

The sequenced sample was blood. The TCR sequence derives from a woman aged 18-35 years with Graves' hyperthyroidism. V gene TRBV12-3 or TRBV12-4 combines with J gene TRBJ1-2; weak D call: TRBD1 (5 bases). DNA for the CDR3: TGTGCCAGCAGTCAAGCCGGGGCGCTCGGCTACACCTTC. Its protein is CASSQAGALGYTF.